The rows below give T cell receptor beta chains drawn from one sample of a study of somatic mutations in cytotoxic T cells in rheumatoid arthritis. Repertoires were generated with immunoSEQ multiplex PCR, while TCRdb's copy carries only in-frame clones and drops some. The sample records some 30,000 clones, approximately 86% being singletons. Sequenced: CD8+ T cells sorted from blood. Receptors originate from an adult with rheumatoid arthritis. Both conserved end residues are part of each CDR3. D genes are given only for firm matches. Some rows have no size entry. The others give once, few or many, or a class for an expanded clone.

j_call: TRBJ1-2; clone_size: NA; d_call: NA; v_call: TRBV7-6; cdr3_aa: CASSAGPEPTSNYGYTF; cdr3_nt: TGTGCCAGCAGCGCGGGCCCTGAACCGACCTCAAACTATGGCTACACCTTC
j_call: TRBJ2-7; clone_size: NA; d_call: NA; v_call: TRBV6-6; cdr3_aa: CASGVWAKGAYEQYF; cdr3_nt: TGTGCCAGCGGGGTTTGGGCAAAGGGGGCCTACGAGCAGTACTTC
j_call: TRBJ1-4; clone_size: NA; d_call: NA; v_call: TRBV5-6; cdr3_aa: CASSFGINEKLFF; cdr3_nt: TGTGCCAGCAGCTTTGGCATAAATGAAAAACTGTTTTTT
j_call: TRBJ1-2; clone_size: NA; d_call: NA; v_call: TRBV4-3; cdr3_aa: CASSQDRGGYTF; cdr3_nt: TGCGCCAGCAGCCAAGACAGGGGAGGCTACACCTTC
j_call: TRBJ1-1; clone_size: NA; d_call: TRBD1; v_call: TRBV10-3; cdr3_aa: CAISEFGEGAQTEAFF; cdr3_nt: TGTGCCATCAGTGAATTCGGCGAGGGGGCGCAGACTGAAGCTTTCTTT
j_call: TRBJ1-2; clone_size: NA; d_call: NA; v_call: TRBV29-1; cdr3_aa: CSVQGNGYTF; cdr3_nt: TGCAGCGTACAGGGTAATGGCTACACCTTC
j_call: TRBJ1-4; clone_size: NA; d_call: NA; v_call: TRBV28; cdr3_aa: CASRDDNEKLFF; cdr3_nt: TGTGCCAGCCGGGATGATAATGAAAAACTGTTTTTT
j_call: TRBJ1-4; clone_size: NA; d_call: TRBD1; v_call: TRBV18; cdr3_aa: CASSPGQGTTTNEKLFF; cdr3_nt: TGTGCCAGCTCACCGGGACAGGGAACTACAACTAATGAAAAACTGTTTTTT
j_call: TRBJ1-2; clone_size: NA; d_call: TRBD1; v_call: TRBV29-1; cdr3_aa: CSAGTGEGYGYTF; cdr3_nt: TGCAGCGCTGGGACAGGGGAAGGATATGGCTACACCTTC
j_call: TRBJ2-7; clone_size: NA; d_call: TRBD1; v_call: TRBV7-3; cdr3_aa: CASSATGDRGSYEQYF; cdr3_nt: TGTGCCAGCAGCGCCACAGGGGACAGGGGGTCCTACGAGCAGTACTTC
j_call: TRBJ2-5; clone_size: NA; d_call: TRBD1; v_call: TRBV2; cdr3_aa: CASSSGTGGGETQYF; cdr3_nt: TGTGCCAGCAGTTCCGGGACAGGGGGCGGGGAGACCCAGTACTTC
j_call: TRBJ2-5; clone_size: once; d_call: NA; v_call: TRBV11-2; cdr3_aa: CASRGGEAQETQYF; cdr3_nt: TGTGCGAGCAGAGGGGGGGAGGCTCAAGAGACCCAGTACTTC
j_call: TRBJ1-2; clone_size: NA; d_call: NA; v_call: TRBV18; cdr3_aa: CASSLKEGRGNYGYTF; cdr3_nt: TGTGCCAGCTCCCTTAAAGAGGGGCGTGGGAACTATGGCTACACCTTC
j_call: TRBJ1-2; clone_size: once; d_call: TRBD1; v_call: TRBV4-3; cdr3_aa: CASSDHREGANGYTF; cdr3_nt: TGCGCCAGCAGCGACCATAGAGAGGGGGCAAATGGCTACACCTTC
j_call: TRBJ2-5; clone_size: NA; d_call: NA; v_call: TRBV5-8; cdr3_aa: CASSFGTSDRETQYF; cdr3_nt: TGTGCCAGCAGCTTCGGGACCTCTGATCGGGAGACCCAGTACTTC
j_call: TRBJ1-2; clone_size: NA; d_call: TRBD1; v_call: TRBV4-2; cdr3_aa: CASSQEGDSGFYGYTF; cdr3_nt: TGTGCCAGCAGCCAGGAAGGGGACAGTGGATTTTATGGCTACACCTTC
j_call: TRBJ2-6; clone_size: NA; d_call: NA; v_call: TRBV4-1; cdr3_aa: CASSREGPSEFISGANVLTF; cdr3_nt: TGCGCCAGCAGCCGTGAGGGGCCATCCGAATTCATCTCTGGGGCCAACGTCCTGACTTTC
j_call: TRBJ2-1; clone_size: NA; d_call: NA; v_call: TRBV27; cdr3_aa: CASWTTSNEQFF; cdr3_nt: TGTGCCAGCTGGACGACCTCGAATGAGCAGTTCTTC
j_call: TRBJ2-4; clone_size: NA; d_call: TRBD2; v_call: TRBV29-1; cdr3_aa: CSVGSLAGENIQYF; cdr3_nt: TGCAGCGTTGGGTCTCTAGCGGGAGAAAACATTCAGTACTTC
j_call: TRBJ2-7; clone_size: NA; d_call: NA; v_call: TRBV7-3; cdr3_aa: CASSLSQSYEQYF; cdr3_nt: TGTGCCAGCAGCTTATCACAGTCCTACGAGCAGTACTTC
j_call: TRBJ1-6; clone_size: NA; d_call: NA; v_call: TRBV6-1; cdr3_aa: CASRPREGNSPLHF; cdr3_nt: TGTGCCAGCAGGCCACGGGAGGGGAATTCACCCCTCCACTTT
j_call: TRBJ2-7; clone_size: NA; d_call: TRBD1; v_call: TRBV7-8; cdr3_aa: CASANWRDRVHEQYF; cdr3_nt: TGTGCCAGCGCTAACTGGCGGGACAGGGTACACGAGCAGTACTTC
j_call: TRBJ1-3; clone_size: once; d_call: NA; v_call: TRBV28; cdr3_aa: CASSWSMGSGNTIYF; cdr3_nt: TGTGCCAGCAGCTGGAGCATGGGCTCTGGAAACACCATATATTTT
j_call: TRBJ1-5; clone_size: NA; d_call: NA; v_call: TRBV19; cdr3_aa: CASSPQGFGNQPQHF; cdr3_nt: TGTGCCAGTAGTCCCCAGGGCTTCGGCAATCAGCCCCAGCATTTT
j_call: TRBJ1-5; clone_size: NA; d_call: NA; v_call: TRBV6-5; cdr3_aa: CASSYSRPSNQPQHF; cdr3_nt: TGTGCCAGCAGTTACTCGCGTCCCAGCAATCAGCCCCAGCATTTT
j_call: TRBJ1-1; clone_size: few; d_call: TRBD1; v_call: TRBV11-2; cdr3_aa: CASSSGQFEAFF; cdr3_nt: TGTGCCAGCAGCTCGGGACAGTTTGAAGCTTTCTTT
j_call: TRBJ1-5; clone_size: NA; d_call: NA; v_call: TRBV4-3; cdr3_aa: CASSQDFMGSQPQHF; cdr3_nt: TGCGCCAGCAGCCAAGATTTCATGGGTAGCCAGCCCCAGCATTTT
j_call: TRBJ2-1; clone_size: NA; d_call: NA; v_call: TRBV7-9; cdr3_aa: CASSLGGRGEQFF; cdr3_nt: TGTGCCAGCAGCTTGGGTGGTCGGGGTGAGCAGTTCTTC
j_call: TRBJ2-7; clone_size: NA; d_call: TRBD1; v_call: TRBV5-1; cdr3_aa: CASSLPDRAIWEQYF; cdr3_nt: TGCGCCAGCAGCTTACCAGACAGGGCGATATGGGAGCAGTACTTC
j_call: TRBJ1-1; clone_size: few; d_call: NA; v_call: TRBV4-1; cdr3_aa: CASSQDRGLNTEAFF; cdr3_nt: TGCGCCAGCAGCCAAGATCGAGGGTTGAACACTGAAGCTTTCTTT
j_call: TRBJ2-7; clone_size: NA; d_call: NA; v_call: TRBV25-1; cdr3_aa: CASSPWDRTYEQYF; cdr3_nt: TGTGCCAGCAGTCCGTGGGACCGTACCTACGAGCAGTACTTC
j_call: TRBJ2-1; clone_size: NA; d_call: NA; v_call: TRBV7-9; cdr3_aa: CASSFRPGNEQFF; cdr3_nt: TGTGCCAGCAGCTTCCGACCCGGCAATGAGCAGTTCTTC
j_call: TRBJ1-2; clone_size: NA; d_call: TRBD1; v_call: TRBV7-8; cdr3_aa: CASSLEQGFIYGYTF; cdr3_nt: TGTGCCAGCAGCTTAGAACAGGGGTTTATCTATGGCTACACCTTC
j_call: TRBJ1-5; clone_size: NA; d_call: NA; v_call: TRBV27; cdr3_aa: CASGGYSNQPQHF; cdr3_nt: TGTGCCAGCGGGGGATATAGCAATCAGCCCCAGCATTTT
j_call: TRBJ2-7; clone_size: NA; d_call: NA; v_call: TRBV6-5; cdr3_aa: CASSYSEHTYEQYF; cdr3_nt: TGTGCCAGCAGTTACTCCGAACACACCTACGAGCAGTACTTC
j_call: TRBJ1-4; clone_size: NA; d_call: NA; v_call: TRBV4-3; cdr3_aa: CASSQEVTPGRRNEKLFF; cdr3_nt: TGCGCCAGCAGCCAAGAGGTGACACCAGGGCGAAGAAATGAAAAACTGTTTTTT
j_call: TRBJ2-3; clone_size: NA; d_call: TRBD2; v_call: TRBV9; cdr3_aa: CASTSGWRGAADTQYF; cdr3_nt: TGTGCCAGCACGTCCGGTTGGCGGGGGGCGGCAGATACGCAGTATTTT
j_call: TRBJ2-1; clone_size: once; d_call: NA; v_call: TRBV7-9; cdr3_aa: CASSSGGTSSYNEQFF; cdr3_nt: TGTGCCAGCAGCTCAGGGGGGACGAGCTCCTACAATGAGCAGTTCTTC
j_call: TRBJ2-3; clone_size: NA; d_call: NA; v_call: TRBV7-9; cdr3_aa: CASSLPQRGTDTQYF; cdr3_nt: TGTGCCAGCAGTCTACCCCAGCGGGGCACAGATACGCAGTATTTT
j_call: TRBJ2-1; clone_size: NA; d_call: NA; v_call: TRBV12-5; cdr3_aa: CASGITSYEQFF; cdr3_nt: TGTGCTAGTGGCATCACTAGCTATGAGCAGTTCTTC
j_call: TRBJ2-7; clone_size: NA; d_call: TRBD1; v_call: TRBV7-2; cdr3_aa: CASSLVSRSRDRGFNEQYF; cdr3_nt: TGTGCCAGCAGCTTAGTGTCCCGGTCCCGGGACAGGGGGTTCAACGAGCAGTACTTC
j_call: TRBJ1-4; clone_size: NA; d_call: TRBD1; v_call: TRBV11-2; cdr3_aa: CASSPGTGYEKLFF; cdr3_nt: TGTGCCAGCAGCCCAGGGACAGGGTACGAAAAACTGTTTTTT
j_call: TRBJ2-2; clone_size: once; d_call: TRBD1; v_call: TRBV4-1; cdr3_aa: CASSQGQGAGGELFF; cdr3_nt: TGCGCCAGCAGCCAAGGGCAGGGGGCTGGCGGGGAGCTGTTTTTT
j_call: TRBJ1-2; clone_size: NA; d_call: NA; v_call: TRBV6-5; cdr3_aa: CASTQGPYYGYTF; cdr3_nt: TGTGCCAGCACACAGGGACCTTACTATGGCTACACCTTC
j_call: TRBJ2-2; clone_size: few; d_call: TRBD1; v_call: TRBV11-2; cdr3_aa: CASRRAMEGDSFNTGELFF; cdr3_nt: TGTGCCAGCAGGAGGGCGATGGAAGGGGACAGCTTTAACACCGGGGAGCTGTTTTTT
j_call: TRBJ2-1; clone_size: NA; d_call: NA; v_call: TRBV5-1; cdr3_aa: CASSLAGYLWNEQFF; cdr3_nt: TGCGCCAGCAGCTTGGCAGGGTACCTTTGGAATGAGCAGTTCTTC
j_call: TRBJ1-4; clone_size: NA; d_call: NA; v_call: TRBV21-1; cdr3_aa: CASSKLTRACEKLFF; cdr3_nt: TGTGCCAGCAGCAAGTTGACACGGGCGTGCGAAAAACTGTTTTTT
j_call: TRBJ2-7; clone_size: few; d_call: TRBD1; v_call: TRBV7-6; cdr3_aa: CASSLLTGSYEQYF; cdr3_nt: TGTGCCAGCAGCTTGTTGACAGGGTCCTACGAGCAGTACTTC
j_call: TRBJ2-7; clone_size: NA; d_call: NA; v_call: TRBV11-2; cdr3_aa: CASSVGTRGYEQYF; cdr3_nt: TGTGCCAGCAGCGTGGGAACAAGGGGCTACGAGCAGTACTTC
j_call: TRBJ1-2; clone_size: NA; d_call: TRBD1; v_call: TRBV19; cdr3_aa: CASSPGTVARYGYTF; cdr3_nt: TGTGCCAGTAGCCCGGGGACAGTGGCTCGTTATGGCTACACCTTC
j_call: TRBJ2-6; clone_size: NA; d_call: TRBD2; v_call: TRBV10-3; cdr3_aa: CAISPTSGGASGANVLTF; cdr3_nt: TGTGCCATCAGTCCAACTAGCGGGGGGGCCTCTGGGGCCAACGTCCTGACTTTC
j_call: TRBJ1-3; clone_size: NA; d_call: NA; v_call: TRBV7-8; cdr3_aa: CASSLQGLWGNTGNTIYF; cdr3_nt: TGTGCCAGCAGCTTACAGGGGCTATGGGGGAATACTGGAAACACCATATATTTT
j_call: TRBJ2-7; clone_size: NA; d_call: NA; v_call: TRBV6-6; cdr3_aa: CASSLWTETYEQYF; cdr3_nt: TGTGCCAGCAGTCTTTGGACGGAAACCTACGAGCAGTACTTC
j_call: TRBJ2-7; clone_size: NA; d_call: NA; v_call: TRBV11-2; cdr3_aa: CASSLIDKQYF; cdr3_nt: TGTGCCAGCAGCTTAATCGACAAGCAGTACTTC
j_call: TRBJ2-7; clone_size: NA; d_call: NA; v_call: TRBV7-9; cdr3_aa: CASSGYPSYEQYF; cdr3_nt: TGTGCCAGCAGCGGATACCCCTCCTACGAGCAGTACTTC